The present T cell receptor (beta chain) was sequenced within a study of cytomegalovirus exposure and HLA in healthy donors. Background on the study: Ancestry clustering placed 81% of around 400 genotyped donors in the Caucasian-associated cluster.

This clone has only one observation. Germline is not matched at one junction end, which may reflect a read error. There are 11 residues in the CDR3. Germline assignment: CDR1 DFQATT and CDR2 SNEGSKA (reference sequence). PCR primers comprised 60 Vbeta and 13 Jbeta primers. Libraries were prepared by immunoSEQ multiplex PCR; TCRdb keeps only in-frame clonotypes and omits some of them. The sample includes some 100,000 clones, 70% to 80% of them seen just once. This chain uses TRBV20-1 with TRBJ2-2; possibly TRBD2 for D (6 bases). The clonotype comes from a female donor in good health and CMV-seropositive. The sample comprised PBMCs. CDR3 coding DNA: TGCAGTGCTAGGTACGGGCGGGGAGCTGTTTTT. Translated: CSARYGRGAVF.